One sample yielded the 20 T cell receptor beta chains listed below, sequenced in a study of early stage breast cancer tumors. Libraries were prepared by immunoSEQ multiplex PCR; TCRdb keeps only in-frame clonotypes and omits some of them. The sample holds several thousand clones, 50% to 75% seen once. Sequences were obtained from normal breast tissue next to the tumor. The origin of the receptors is a person aged 45 to 59 with breast cancer.

The chain is built from TRBV7-8 and TRBJ2-5; tentative D call: TRBD2 (6 bases). V was clipped by 5 bases and J by 3 bases, with 19 bases between them. The length of the CDR3 is 16 residues. Germline V gives CDR1 SGHVS, CDR2 FQNEAQ. In DNA, the CDR3 is TGTGCCAGCAGCCCCCTTACCGGGACTCAAAAAGAGACCCAGTACTTC. Protein: CASSPLTGTQKETQYF.

The J gene is TRBJ2-2, the V gene TRBV4-3, with D maybe TRBD2 (5 bases). V lost 0 bases, J lost 6 bases, and 5 bases lay in between. This CDR3 spans 13 amino acids. The V gene's germline CDR1 is LGHNA and CDR2 YSLEER. Written as DNA, the CDR3 is TGCGCCAGCAGCCAAGAACTAGCCGGGGAGCTGTTTTTT. It translates to CASSQELAGELFF.

The rearrangement links TRBV11-2 to TRBJ2-7, with 7 bases that match TRBD2. The CDR3 has 15 amino acids. Germline values: CDR1 SGHAT, CDR2 FQNNGV. J was trimmed by 5 bases and V by 5 bases; bases with no gene match: 12. CDR3 protein: CASSQAGTPENEQYF. The CDR3 region has the DNA TGTGCCAGCAGCCAAGCGGGGACCCCTGAGAACGAGCAGTACTTC.

The chain is built from TRBV5-1 and TRBJ1-1; TRBD1 matches at 10 bases. J gave up 2 bases and V 2 bases, and 3 bases lay outside the gene matches. The CDR3 contains 15 residues. In germline, CDR1 is SGHRS, CDR2 YFSETQ. The CDR3 sequence is CASSFGTGANTEAFF. CDR3 nucleotide sequence: TGCGCCAGCAGCTTTGGGACAGGGGCTAACACTGAAGCTTTCTTT.

This chain uses TRBV7-9 with TRBJ2-3; possible D gene TRBD2, 6 bases. CDR1 is SEHNR, CDR2 FQNEAQ, per germline (reference sequence). The V end lost 0 bases, the J end lost 1 base, and 17 bases lay between the germline ends. The CDR3 loop spans 18 amino acids. The CDR3 is CASSLAREGRWGTDTQYF. The CDR3 DNA is TGTGCCAGCAGCTTAGCGCGGGAAGGGCGATGGGGCACAGATACGCAGTATTTT.

For this clone: Different DNA sequences within this sample yield the same CDR3. This chain connects TRBV5-1 to TRBJ1-4; possibly TRBD1 for D (5 bases). The CDR3 sequence is 15 residues long. Germline CDR1 and CDR2: SGHRS and YFSETQ. V lost 5 bases and J lost 0, with 11 bases in between. DNA for the CDR3: TGCGCCAGCAGGGGGACGGTGGCAACTAATGAAAAACTGTTTTTT. This gives the protein CASRGTVATNEKLFF.

The chain recombines TRBV5-4 with TRBJ1-1; 10 bases align to TRBD1. The CDR3 contains 18 residues. V lost 6 bases, J lost 3 bases, and 17 bases stayed unmatched. Germline-derived CDR1 and CDR2 are SGHNT and YYREEE (reference sequence). DNA for the CDR3: TGTGCCAGCAACCGGATGAGACAGGGGGCGCGTGCCCACACTGAAGCTTTCTTT. Protein: CASNRMRQGARAHTEAFF.

This clone was seen only once. This sequence joins TRBV9 and TRBJ2-5; D may be TRBD2 (6 bases). The CDR3 contains 15 residues. V was cut by 0 bases and J by 4 bases, with 13 bases left in between. Germline CDR1 reads SGDLS; CDR2 reads YYNGEE. The CDR3 DNA reads as TGTGCCAGCAGCGTAGGCGAACTAGCCCGAGAGACCCAGTACTTC. Its translation: CASSVGELARETQYF. The full variable domain, in which reference TRBV9 and TRBJ2-5 provide the parts outside the CDR3, is DSGVTQTPKHLITATGQRVTLRCSPRSGDLSVYWYQQSLDQGLQFLIQYYNGEERAKGNILERFSAQQFPDLHSELNLSSLELGDSALYFCASSVGELARETQYFGPGTRLLVL.

V is TRBV6-1 and J is TRBJ2-7, with D tentatively TRBD1 (5 bases). Germline CDR1 is MNHNS and CDR2 is SASEGT. Trimming took 1 base from V and 1 from J, leaving 8 bases between them. CDR3 length equals 14 residues. CDR3 coding DNA: TGTGCCAGCAGTGAAGGCAGGGCTTCCTACGAGCAGTACTTC. Protein: CASSEGRASYEQYF.

This clone was observed a handful of times. V gene TRBV4-3 combines with J gene TRBJ2-1, with 7 bases that match TRBD2. J was trimmed by 14 bases and V by 1 base; bases with no gene match: 2. Germline CDR1 reads LGHNA; CDR2 reads YSLEER. The CDR3 runs 11 residues. CDR3 DNA: TGCGCCAGCAGCCAAGGGGGAGGGGAGTTCTTC. It specifies CASSQGGGEFF.

This chain joins TRBV30 and TRBJ2-2; D is ambiguous. V was shortened by 4 bases and J by 6 bases, with 18 bases between the two germline ends. In germline, CDR1 is GTSNPN, CDR2 SVGIG (reference sequence). CDR3 length equals 15 residues. The DNA of the CDR3 is TGTGCCTGGACCCGCCCGGGCCACAATTCCGGGGAGCTGTTTTTT. This translates into CAWTRPGHNSGELFF.

This clone is deemed medium-sized. This CDR3 reads CASSLGAENTIYF. For the CDR3, the DNA is TGTGCCAGCAGCTTAGGGGCTGAAAACACCATATATTTT. The chain links TRBV13 to TRBJ1-3; D remains unclear. Trimming shortened V by 0 bases and J by 6 bases, and 6 bases separated the two germline ends. Germline V CDR1 and CDR2: PRHDT, FYEKMQ (reference sequence). The CDR3 runs 13 residues. Looking up the rest from reference TRBV13 and TRBJ1-3 gives the full variable domain: AAGVIQSPRHLIKEKRETATLKCYPIPRHDTVYWYQQGPGQDPQFLISFYEKMQSDKGSIPDRFSAQQFSDYHSELNMSSLELGDSALYFCASSLGAENTIYFGEGSWLTVV.

This chain links TRBV5-1 with TRBJ1-1; no firm D call. This CDR3 is built from 15 residues. Germline V gene lookup returns CDR1 SGHRS and CDR2 YFSETQ. V was clipped by 0 bases and J by 0 bases, with 9 bases between them. Here the CDR3 DNA reads TGCGCCAGCAGCTTGGCCGGCACCATGAACACTGAAGCTTTCTTT. It encodes CASSLAGTMNTEAFF.

The V call is TRBV9, the J call TRBJ2-5, with D possibly TRBD2 on 5 matching bases. CDR1 is SGDLS and CDR2 is YYNGEE in the germline V gene. V lost 0 bases and J 5 bases, leaving 14 bases between the germline ends. CDR3 length: 15 amino acids. The CDR3 DNA reads TGTGCCAGCAGCGTAGTTGGACTTCCCGGGGAGACCCAGTACTTC. Encoded protein: CASSVVGLPGETQYF.

As regards this clone: Additional DNA sequences in this sample encode the identical CDR3. The CDR3 sequence: CASSPGTEQETQYF. CDR3 in DNA: TGTGCCAGCTCACCAGGGACAGAACAAGAGACCCAGTACTTC. V and J are TRBV18 and TRBJ2-5; 7 bases are shared with TRBD1. The CDR3 is 14 residues long. CDR1 and CDR2 (germline): KGHSH, LQKENI. V lost 2 bases and J lost 2; bases outside the gene matches: 2.

V gene TRBV7-9 combines with J gene TRBJ2-3; the D is unclear. Germline CDR1 is SEHNR and CDR2 is FQNEAQ (reference sequence). The CDR3 consists of 16 residues. The germline V and J ends were trimmed by 1 base and 2 bases, with 13 bases remaining between them. The CDR3: CASSLEGGAYTDTQYF. CDR3 DNA: TGTGCCAGCAGCTTAGAAGGCGGAGCCTACACAGATACGCAGTATTTT.

Points on this clone: The germline gene is not matched at one end of the junction; a read error may be the cause. The rearrangement uses TRBV5-5 and TRBJ1-5; maybe TRBD1 (5 bases). The CDR3 is 15 residues long. In germline, CDR1 is SGHKS, CDR2 YYEKEE (reference sequence). This CDR3 reads CASSQQVEGNQPQHF. CDR3 sequence (DNA): TGCGCCAGCAGCCAACAGGTCGAGGGTAATCAGCCCCAGCATTTT.

This chain joins TRBV18 and TRBJ2-1, with TRBD1 matching 10 bases. V lost 2 bases, J lost 10 bases, and 11 bases stayed unmatched. CDR3 length: 16 amino acids. The germline CDR1 and CDR2 sequences are KGHSH and LQKENI. This chain's CDR3 is CASSPKGQGPVGEQFF. Here the CDR3 DNA reads TGTGCCAGCTCACCAAAGGGACAGGGGCCCGTTGGCGAGCAGTTCTTC.

The V call is TRBV7-9, the J call TRBJ2-5; the D gene is possibly TRBD2 (5 bases). Germline CDR1 and CDR2: SEHNR and FQNEAQ (reference sequence). CDR3 length equals 15 residues. V was trimmed by 2 bases and J by 4 bases, leaving 14 bases between them. CDR3: CASSLRDPVTETQYF. The DNA of the CDR3 is TGTGCCAGCAGCTTACGGGATCCGGTAACAGAGACCCAGTACTTC.

By proportion, this clone is medium-sized. Other nucleotide sequences in the sample specify the same CDR3. The chain has TRBV20-1 and TRBJ2-1; either TRBD1 or TRBD2 may supply D (5 bases each). V shed 5 bases and J shed 7 bases, with 9 bases lying between them. Germline CDR1 DFQATT, CDR2 SNEGSKA (reference sequence). The CDR3 has 11 amino acids. This chain's CDR3 is CSAPGPNEQFF. In DNA form, the CDR3 reads TGCAGTGCTCCGGGGCCTAATGAGCAGTTCTTC.